The T cell receptor (beta chain) under discussion was sequenced for a study of T cell responses to AZD1222 COVID-19 vaccine. Study findings and constraints: Among the donors, most were white British and more were female, and clonal diversity was possibly underestimated. Spike-specific TCR breadth and depth were elevated following two AZD1222 doses.

Note on this clone: The target antigen is unknown.

Germline V lookup: CDR1 LNHDA, CDR2 SQIVND (reference sequence). Trimming took 6 bases from V and 8 from J, leaving 16 bases between them. The CDR3 has 13 amino acids. The assay was immunoSEQ multiplex PCR, and TCRdb's table has in-frame clones only and misses some. The sample consists of more than 90,000 clones, around 83% of them appearing once. The genes are TRBV19 and TRBJ1-2, with D tentatively TRBD1 (6 bases). The sequencing used peripheral blood, collected 28 days after the second AZD1222 dose. The source is an adult who received the AZD1222 COVID-19 vaccine. The CDR3 sequence is CASRLIQGNGYTF. The DNA of the CDR3 is TGTGCCAGTAGGCTGATACAGGGTAACGGCTACACCTTC.